In this sample, the clone carrying this TCR beta chain turned up many times. Its target is not known. The V gene's germline CDR1 is SGHKS and CDR2 YYEKEE (reference sequence). This CDR3 spans 13 amino acids. Trimming cost V 4 bases and J 10 bases, with 15 bases left between them. The source of the sample is a study of T-cell reconstitution after alpha-beta-depleted transplantation in children. Study results and limitations: Newly produced T cells mostly accounted for T-cell counts and diversity one year post-transplant. Some patients owed their high day-60 TCRbeta diversity to surviving recipient T cells and thymic progenitors.

Preparation of the TCRbeta library was carried out with unique molecular identifiers. TCRdb reprocessed the PCR reads with MiXCR, giving one entry per CDR3 protein. Of approximately 300,000 distinct CDR3 sequences listed, almost 8% are singletons. This specimen was peripheral blood, taken 360 days after TCRalphabeta/CD19-depleted stem cell transplant. The chain recombines TRBV5-5 with TRBJ2-1; the D gene could be TRBD1 or TRBD2 (5 bases each). The source is a female patient aged 2-15 years who had a stem cell transplant for Fanconi anemia, so the T cells may come from the graft donor. The CDR3 reads CASSRLRGVEQFF. CDR3 coding DNA: TGTGCCAGCAGCAGACTAAGGGGCGTCGAGCAGTTCTTC.